This passage covers 28 T cell receptor beta chains from one sample sequenced in a study of cytomegalovirus exposure and HLA in healthy donors. PCR primers comprised 60 Vbeta and 13 Jbeta primers. Here immunoSEQ multiplex PCR was the method, and the copy in TCRdb shows in-frame clones only, minus some. The table lists approximately 210,000 clones, roughly 80% of them singletons. The sample consisted of PBMCs. These receptors originate from a woman aged 30 to 39 in good health and CMV-seropositive.

V and J are TRBV7-6 and TRBJ2-7, with a possible D match to TRBD2 (5 bases). V was cut by 0 bases and J by 1 base, with 10 bases left in between. Germline CDR1 SGHVS, CDR2 FNYEAQ. This CDR3 has 15 residues. CDR3 sequence: CASSLARTGSYEQYF. The CDR3 bases are TGTGCCAGCAGCTTAGCTAGGACTGGGTCCTACGAGCAGTACTTC.

V is TRBV7-2 and J is TRBJ1-5; 7 positions agree with TRBD1. Unmatched junction bases numbered 5, after V lost 3 bases and J lost 6 bases. The V gene's germline CDR1 is SGHTA and CDR2 FQGNSA. The CDR3 runs to 14 residues. The DNA for the CDR3 is TGTGCCAGCAGCTTCGACAGGGTTCCTCAGCCCCAGCATTTT. As protein: CASSFDRVPQPQHF.

This clone has just one count. This sample includes further DNA sequences coding for the same CDR3. The rearrangement uses TRBV2 and TRBJ1-5; 8 positions agree with TRBD1. This CDR3 is built from 14 residues. Germline loops: CDR1 SNHLY, CDR2 FYNNEI. V trimming: 5 bases; J trimming: 7 bases; junction bases outside the gene matches: 7. CDR3: CASSPQGAGQPQHF. The CDR3 DNA reads TGTGCCAGCAGTCCTCAGGGGGCGGGACAGCCCCAGCATTTT.

This clone was seen more than once but under ten times. The V call is TRBV5-1, the J call TRBJ2-2; 7 bases agree with TRBD1. With V trimmed by 4 bases and J by 1 base, 4 bases remained unmatched. The V gene's germline CDR1 is SGHRS and CDR2 YFSETQ. This CDR3 contains 15 residues. CDR3 sequence: CASSETGWNTGELFF. The DNA of the CDR3 is TGCGCCAGCAGCGAGACAGGGTGGAACACCGGGGAGCTGTTTTTT.

The sample holds one count of this clone. The V call is TRBV28, the J call TRBJ2-7; 11 bases are a match to TRBD1. V shed 6 bases and J 3 bases; nucleotides not matched to a gene: 10. The CDR3 covers 16 residues. Germline assignment: CDR1 MDHEN and CDR2 SYDVKM. The CDR3 spells CASSPRGQGVFYEQYF. The CDR3 DNA follows: TGTGCCAGCAGCCCACGGGGACAGGGGGTTTTCTACGAGCAGTACTTC.

The chain has TRBV21-1 and TRBJ2-7; the table's D gene call, TRBD1, was not cross checked with the DNA. TRBV21-1 is deemed a pseudogene. The CDR3 is 11 residues long. This chain's CDR3 is CASTAQGEQYF. The CDR3 DNA follows: TGTGCCAGCACCGCTCAGGGCGAGCAGTACTTC.

This clone was seen a single time. The V gene is TRBV7-9, the J gene TRBJ1-1; 10 nucleotides match TRBD1. From germline, CDR1 is SEHNR and CDR2 FQNEAQ (reference sequence). V gave up 3 bases and J gave up 5 bases; unmatched junction bases: 6. CDR3 size: 15 residues. Written as DNA, the CDR3 is TGTGCCAGCAGCTTTAGCGGGGACAGGGGAACTGAAGCTTTCTTT. Encoded protein: CASSFSGDRGTEAFF.

This chain connects TRBV7-3 to TRBJ1-1; no definite D call. The CDR3 is made up of 14 amino acids. V lost 5 bases, J lost 1 base, and 11 bases lay in between. CDR1 and CDR2 (germline): SGHTA, FQGTGA. In nucleotides, the CDR3 is TGTGCCAGCAGCCCTTCAGGCAGGAACACTGAAGCTTTCTTT. This translates into CASSPSGRNTEAFF.

The rearrangement uses TRBV5-1 and TRBJ2-3; no firm D call. V was shortened by 0 bases and J by 8 bases, with 16 bases between the two germline ends. This CDR3 is built from 15 residues. From germline, CDR1 is SGHRS and CDR2 YFSETQ. The CDR3 sequence is CASSLGVQKLGTQYF. CDR3 bases: TGCGCCAGCAGCTTGGGAGTACAGAAACTCGGTACGCAGTATTTT.

As to this clone: This CDR3 is also generated by other DNA sequences in the sample. J is TRBJ1-1 and V is TRBV7-8; no clear D gene. CDR1 and CDR2 (germline): SGHVS, FQNEAQ. The ends were cut back, 1 base at V and 5 bases at J, with 8 bases in the middle. This CDR3 is 13 amino acids long. The DNA of the CDR3 is TGTGCCAGCAGCTTAGTTCGGGGTACTGAAGCTTTCTTT. Translation gives CASSLVRGTEAFF.

Comment on this clone: Other DNA variants within this sample encode the same CDR3. The chain recombines TRBV5-6 with TRBJ2-3; 8 bases line up with TRBD2. V lost 3 bases, J lost 0 bases, and 0 bases stayed unmatched. Looked up from germline, CDR1 is SGHDT and CDR2 is YYEEEE. The CDR3 contains 14 residues. The CDR3 reads CASSSSGSTDTQYF. CDR3 DNA: TGTGCCAGCAGCTCTAGCGGGAGCACAGATACGCAGTATTTT.

The chain recombines TRBV19 with TRBJ1-2; weak D call: TRBD1 (6 bases). The CDR3 is 14 amino acids. V was pared by 6 bases and J by 5 bases, with 16 bases between. In germline, CDR1 is LNHDA, CDR2 SQIVND (reference sequence). DNA of the CDR3: TGTGCCAGTAGGCCCTACGAGACAGGATATGGCTACACCTTC. Protein sequence: CASRPYETGYGYTF.

The V call is TRBV6-6, the J call TRBJ1-2; the match to TRBD1 covers 11 bases. Germline V gene sequence: CDR1 MNHNY, CDR2 SVGAGI (reference sequence). The CDR3 is 13 amino acids. Trimming at V came to 5 bases and at J to 6 bases, leaving 2 bases not matched to a gene. The CDR3 bases are TGTGCCAGCAGTCCGGACAGGGGGCATGGCTACACCTTC. Amino acid sequence: CASSPDRGHGYTF.

This chain connects TRBV4-3 to TRBJ2-5, with D hard to call. Per the germline V gene, CDR1 is LGHNA and CDR2 is YSLEER. This CDR3 comprises 14 residues. The germline V and J ends were trimmed by 0 bases and 2 bases, with 7 bases remaining between them. Here the CDR3 reads CASSQDLSQETQYF. The CDR3 nucleotides read TGCGCCAGCAGCCAAGATCTCAGTCAAGAGACCCAGTACTTC.

In this sample, this clone turned up once. This CDR3 reads CAWSRDSPEKLFF. CDR3 sequence (DNA): TGTGCCTGGAGTCGGGACAGTCCTGAAAAACTGTTTTTT. This sequence joins TRBV30 and TRBJ1-4, with TRBD1 matching over 7 bases. V trimming: 2 bases; J trimming: 7 bases; junction bases outside the gene matches: 4. CDR1 and CDR2 (germline): GTSNPN, SVGIG (reference sequence). The length of the CDR3 is 13 residues.

The gene calls are TRBV7-3 and TRBJ1-5; TRBD1 agrees at 10 bases. The CDR3 has 13 residues. CDR1 and CDR2 from the germline V gene are SGHTA and FQGTGA. Trimming cost V 4 bases and J 7 bases; bases outside gene matches: 1. The CDR3 loop is CASSWDRGQPQHF. In nucleotides, the CDR3 is TGTGCCAGCAGCTGGGACAGGGGCCAGCCCCAGCATTTT. Together with reference TRBV7-3 and TRBJ1-5, the CDR3 gives the full variable domain: GAGVSQTPSNKVTEKGKYVELRCDPISGHTALYWYRQSLGQGPEFLIYFQGTGAADDSGLPNDRFFAVRPEGSVSTLKIQRTERGDSAVYLCASSWDRGQPQHFGDGTRLSIL.

V and J are TRBV18 and TRBJ1-3; 8 nucleotides line up with TRBD1. The germline gives CDR1 KGHSH, CDR2 LQKENI. This CDR3 spans 16 amino acids. J lost 0 bases, V lost 2 bases, and 3 bases had no gene match. CDR3 in DNA: TGTGCCAGCTCACCAGTTACAGGGGGCTCTGGAAACACCATATATTTT. It specifies CASSPVTGGSGNTIYF.

The gene calls are TRBV2 and TRBJ1-1; no definite D call. The length of the CDR3 is 15 residues. The germline V gene encodes CDR1 SNHLY and CDR2 FYNNEI. Trimming took off 3 bases at V and 2 bases at J, with 13 bases between the two ends. CDR3 in amino acids: CASSDKRHRNTEAFF. DNA of the CDR3: TGTGCCAGCAGTGACAAGCGGCACAGAAACACTGAAGCTTTCTTT. The full variable domain, with the rest looked up from reference TRBV2 and TRBJ1-1, is EPEVTQTPSHQVTQMGQEVILRCVPISNHLYFYWYRQILGQKVEFLVSFYNNEISEKSEIFDDQFSVERPDGSNFTLKIRSTKLEDSAMYFCASSDKRHRNTEAFFGQGTRLTVV.

This clone was found once. This rearrangement joins TRBV9 to TRBJ2-7; D is perhaps TRBD2 (6 bases). The CDR3 is 14 amino acids. In germline, CDR1 is SGDLS, CDR2 YYNGEE. Trimming shortened V by 2 bases and J by 1 base, and 10 bases separated the two germline ends. The CDR3 sequence is CASSVSGESYEQYF. The DNA of the CDR3 is TGTGCCAGCAGCGTCTCGGGGGAATCCTACGAGCAGTACTTC.

The J gene is TRBJ2-3, the V gene TRBV29-1; no definite D call. The CDR3 loop spans 14 amino acids. From germline, CDR1 is SQVTM and CDR2 ANQGSEA. The V end lost 4 bases, the J end lost 2 bases, and 13 bases lay between the germline ends. CDR3 sequence: CSVGLLIPTDTQYF. The DNA of the CDR3 is TGCAGCGTTGGACTCCTAATCCCCACAGATACGCAGTATTTT.

The chain links TRBV28 to TRBJ1-3; D is ambiguous. CDR1 is MDHEN and CDR2 is SYDVKM in the germline V gene. V lost 3 bases and J 3 bases, leaving 6 bases between the germline ends. The CDR3 length is 13 residues. The CDR3 coding sequence is TGTGCCAGCAGTTTCGGCGGTGGAAACACCATATATTTT. Protein: CASSFGGGNTIYF.

The rearrangement links TRBV6-5 to TRBJ1-5; TRBD1 might be the D (5 bases). V was cut by 1 base and J by 2 bases, with 6 bases left in between. Germline CDR1 MNHEY, CDR2 SVGAGI. CDR3 length equals 14 residues. CDR3 DNA: TGTGCCAGCAGTTACTTAGGGGGCAATCAGCCCCAGCATTTT. Translation: CASSYLGGNQPQHF.

The rearrangement links TRBV6-4 to TRBJ2-2, with a tentative D call TRBD1 (6 bases). The V end lost 4 bases, the J end lost 3 bases, and 9 bases lay between the germline ends. The CDR3 is 14 residues long. CDR1 is MRHNA and CDR2 is SNTAGT in the germline V gene. The CDR3 DNA reads as TGTGCCAGCAGTGCGGCAGGGGACACCGGGGAGCTGTTTTTT. This gives the protein CASSAAGDTGELFF.

This chain links TRBV28 with TRBJ1-1, with TRBD1 matching over 10 bases. The V gene end was trimmed by 5 bases and the J gene end by 1 base; junction bases not matched to a gene: 7. CDR1 MDHEN and CDR2 SYDVKM come from the germline V gene. This CDR3 region has 16 residues. The CDR3 here is CASSLLTGGKNTEAFF. The CDR3, as DNA: TGTGCCAGCAGTCTTCTGACAGGGGGCAAGAACACTGAAGCTTTCTTT.

This clone was observed a handful of times. The chain carries TRBV10-2 and TRBJ2-7; D gene uncertain. Germline V CDR1 and CDR2: WSHSY, SAAADI. The CDR3 has 13 residues. The V and J ends lost 11 bases and 1 base respectively, with 15 bases between them. The CDR3 sequence is CAGASYVSYEQYF. The CDR3 region has the DNA TGCGCCGGAGCGTCCTACGTATCCTACGAGCAGTACTTC.

This sequence joins TRBV29-1 and TRBJ2-7; TRBD1 matches at 9 bases. V trimming: 1 base; J trimming: 2 bases; junction bases outside the gene matches: 12. The germline V gene has CDR1 SQVTM and CDR2 ANQGSEA. This CDR3 is 17 amino acids long. The CDR3 is CSVEGAPRDRETYEQYF. The CDR3 region has the DNA TGCAGCGTTGAAGGCGCGCCCCGGGACAGGGAAACCTACGAGCAGTACTTC.

The genes are TRBV11-2 and TRBJ1-1; D uncertain. V lost 4 bases to trimming and J lost 10 bases, with 22 bases between them. The CDR3 loop spans 15 amino acids. Germline V gives CDR1 SGHAT, CDR2 FQNNGV. CDR3 protein: CASSWVGDGLSGAFF. CDR3 DNA sequence: TGTGCCAGCAGCTGGGTGGGCGATGGACTCTCGGGAGCTTTCTTT.

The CDR3, as DNA: TGCGCCAGCAGCTCACAGGGGCCCCCAGGGGCGGAGCAGTACTTC. Translation gives CASSSQGPPGAEQYF. The V call is TRBV5-1, the J call TRBJ2-7; TRBD1 matches 7 bases. Germline CDR1 and CDR2: SGHRS and YFSETQ. This CDR3 spans 15 amino acids. Germline trimming cut 3 bases from V and 7 bases from J; bases unmatched to any gene: 13.